The next 10 T cell receptor beta chains were all read from a single sample in a study of cytomegalovirus exposure and HLA in healthy donors. PCR amplification relied on 60 Vbeta primers (plus 13 Jbeta primers). The repertoire was sequenced with immunoSEQ multiplex PCR; TCRdb's copy has only in-frame clones and lacks some. The data hold about 150,000 clones, with roughly 85% observed a single time. The sample consisted of PBMCs. The source is a boy younger than 10 in good health and CMV-seronegative.

The chain recombines TRBV18 with TRBJ2-1; 12 nucleotides line up with TRBD2. The germline CDR1 and CDR2 sequences are KGHSH and LQKENI. V lost 3 bases, J lost 5 bases, and 8 bases stayed unmatched. This CDR3 is 17 amino acids long. The CDR3 loop reads CASSPLRTSGNHNEQFF. CDR3 DNA: TGTGCCAGCTCACCTCTCCGGACTAGCGGGAATCACAATGAGCAGTTCTTC.

V and J are TRBV7-2 and TRBJ2-3, with 11 nucleotides matching TRBD2. Per the germline V gene, CDR1 is SGHTA and CDR2 is FQGNSA. The CDR3 consists of 15 residues. V was clipped by 2 bases and J by 3 bases; unmatched bases: 1. The CDR3 reads CASSLTSGSTDTQYF. The DNA for the CDR3 is TGTGCCAGCAGCTTAACTAGCGGGAGTACAGATACGCAGTATTTT.

Comments on this clone: One end of the junction varies from germline; a read error may be responsible. This chain connects TRBV14 to TRBJ2-3, with 7 bases lining up with TRBD1. This CDR3 is built from 15 residues. The V gene's germline CDR1 is SGHDN and CDR2 FVKESK. DNA of the CDR3: TGTGCCAGCAGCACGGAGACAGGGTACACAGATACACAGTATTTT. It yields the protein CASSTETGYTDTQYF.

The chain has TRBV7-8 and TRBJ1-2, with D perhaps TRBD1 (5 bases). The CDR3 extends over 13 amino acids. CDR1 is SGHVS and CDR2 is FQNEAQ in the germline V gene. The V end lost 5 bases, the J end lost 8 bases, and 15 bases lay between the germline ends. The CDR3 reads CASSLDKARGYTF. CDR3 DNA: TGTGCCAGCAGCCTGGACAAGGCTCGGGGCTACACCTTC.

The rearrangement joins TRBV9 to TRBJ2-5, with 7 bases that match TRBD2. The V gene end was trimmed by 3 bases and the J gene end by 1 base; junction bases not matched to a gene: 6. Looked up from germline, CDR1 is SGDLS and CDR2 is YYNGEE. The CDR3 has 15 residues. CDR3 bases: TGTGCCAGCAGCGCAAGCGGGGACTCCCAAGAGACCCAGTACTTC. Its protein product is CASSASGDSQETQYF.

The chain combines TRBV19 with TRBJ1-1, with TRBD1 identical over 8 bases. V trimming: 11 bases; J trimming: 11 bases; junction bases outside the gene matches: 16. CDR1 is LNHDA and CDR2 is SQIVND in the germline V gene (reference sequence). The CDR3 has 13 amino acids. CDR3 protein: CAGFTHLDREAFF. DNA of the CDR3: TGTGCCGGGTTCACCCATCTGGACAGGGAGGCTTTCTTT. Based on the CDR3 plus reference TRBV19 and TRBJ1-1, the full variable domain is DGGITQSPKYLFRKEGQNVTLSCEQNLNHDAMYWYRQDPGQGLRLIYYSQIVNDFQKGDIAEGYSVSREKKESFPLTVTSAQKNPTAFYLCAGFTHLDREAFFGQGTRLTVV.

The chain is built from TRBV2 and TRBJ2-5, with a weak D call TRBD2 (5 bases). From germline, CDR1 is SNHLY and CDR2 FYNNEI. With 8 bases removed from V and 11 bases from J, the gap between germline ends came to 18 bases. This CDR3 spans 12 amino acids. The CDR3 is CASREGIWEQYF. The CDR3 DNA follows: TGTGCCAGCCGGGAAGGGATTTGGGAGCAGTACTTC.

CDR3: CASSLNPTGTGNTIYF. CDR3 DNA: TGTGCCAGCAGTTTAAACCCGACAGGGACTGGAAACACCATATATTTT. The chain uses TRBV28 and TRBJ1-3; TRBD1 matches at 7 bases. From germline, CDR1 is MDHEN and CDR2 SYDVKM. V was pared by 2 bases and J by 2 bases, with 6 bases of the junction left unmatched. The CDR3 runs to 16 residues. The entire variable domain, with the rest obtained from reference TRBV28 and TRBJ1-3, is as follows: DVKVTQSSRYLVKRTGEKVFLECVQDMDHENMFWYRQDPGLGLRLIYFSYDVKMKEKGDIPEGYSVSREKKERFSLILESASTNQTSMYLCASSLNPTGTGNTIYFGEGSWLTVV.

The rearrangement joins TRBV6-6 to TRBJ1-1; a possible D gene is TRBD1 (6 bases). This CDR3 is 15 amino acids long. The V gene lost 7 bases and the J gene lost 2 bases, with 17 bases spanning the gap. Germline V gives CDR1 MNHNY, CDR2 SVGAGI (reference sequence). In DNA, the CDR3 is TGTGCCAGCAAGCCCCCTGGGGGCAGAAACACTGAAGCTTTCTTT. Protein: CASKPPGGRNTEAFF.

The chain uses TRBV2 and TRBJ1-5; maybe TRBD1 (6 bases). V was trimmed by 4 bases and J by 5 bases, leaving 9 bases between them. The CDR3 totals 13 residues. From germline, CDR1 is SNHLY and CDR2 FYNNEI. Here the CDR3 reads CASSGTADQPQHF. In DNA form, the CDR3 reads TGTGCCAGCAGTGGGACAGCCGATCAGCCCCAGCATTTT.